This T cell receptor (beta chain) stems from a study of beta chain features in type 1 diabetes. Of the isolated RNA, all was reverse transcribed, and so the sequenced material was expressed TCRB transcripts. Repertoires were generated with immunoSEQ multiplex PCR, while TCRdb's copy carries only in-frame clones and drops some. The data contain about 250,000 clones, 13% to 15% of them singletons. The single heparinised draw taken from each donor contained roughly 100 mL of blood on average. Purities over 95% were achieved in all sorted populations. This clone has more than one count but fewer than ten. Its antigen remains unknown. Overall study results and limits: For Type 1 diabetes patients, all four CD4+ subsets carried TCRB CDR3s that were moderately but significantly shorter. The VDJ junctions of type 1 diabetes patients carried fewer insertions and more deletions.

The sample taken for sequencing was naive CD4+ T cells from blood. The receptor's source is a woman aged 40 to 50 in good health.

CDR3: CASDSGTYEQYF. CDR3 DNA: TGTGCCAGCGATTCGGGTACCTACGAGCAGTACTTC. The V call is TRBV11-1, the J call TRBJ2-7; D gene ambiguous. The CDR3 contains 12 residues. Germline V CDR1 and CDR2: SGHAT, FQDESV (reference sequence). V was shortened by 8 bases and J by 2 bases, with 10 bases between the two germline ends. Variable domain in full (rest from reference TRBV11-1 and TRBJ2-7): EAEVAQSPRYKITEKSQAVAFWCDPISGHATLYWYRQILGQGPELLVQFQDESVVDDSQLPKDRFSAERLKGVDSTLKIQPAELGDSAMYLCASDSGTYEQYFGPGTRLTVT.